The entry that follows covers one TCR beta chain sequence. In germline, CDR1 is LGHNA, CDR2 YNFKEQ. V was trimmed by 5 bases and J by 2 bases, leaving 20 bases between them. The CDR3 sequence is 17 residues long. Sequenced by immunoSEQ multiplex PCR; TCRdb stores in-frame clones only, minus some. The table includes 180,000 or so clones, around 85% detected once. The data were obtained in a study of blood T cell repertoires in COVID-19. The TCR originated in a woman aged 55-69 years with acute or convalescent COVID-19. What was sequenced was peripheral blood. This sequence joins TRBV4-2 and TRBJ2-3; D perhaps matches TRBD2 (6 bases). The CDR3 protein is CASSVSPSGRSTDTQYF. Written as DNA, the CDR3 is TGTGCCAGCAGCGTAAGTCCAAGCGGGCGGTCCACAGATACGCAGTATTTT.